The 8 T cell receptor beta chains below come from one sample, sequenced in a study of response to subunit inactivated influenza vaccine. TCRdb passed the RT-PCR reads through MiXCR, listing each CDR3 protein once. The sample has 400,000 to 650,000 distinct CDR3 sequences, approximately 6.9% seen once. Sample: PBMCs from blood, taken 23 months after vaccination. Every receptor here comes from a man between 50 and 69 years old who received an inactivated influenza vaccine.

This chain joins TRBV11-2 and TRBJ2-2; possible D gene TRBD2, 5 bases. There are 16 residues in the CDR3. V was clipped by 2 bases and J by 0 bases, with 10 bases between them. Germline values: CDR1 SGHAT, CDR2 FQNNGV. The CDR3 is CASSLQAGSNTGELFF. The CDR3, as DNA: TGTGCCAGCAGCTTACAGGCGGGTTCGAACACCGGGGAGCTGTTTTTT. Drawing the rest from reference TRBV11-2 and TRBJ2-2, the complete variable domain is EAGVAQSPRYKIIEKRQSVAFWCNPISGHATLYWYQQILGQGPKLLIQFQNNGVVDDSQLPKDRFSAERLKGVDSTLKIQPAKLEDSAVYLCASSLQAGSNTGELFFGEGSRLTVL.

This chain links TRBV12-3 or TRBV12-4 with TRBJ2-1, with TRBD2 matching 15 bases. The CDR3 has 14 amino acids. Unmatched junction bases numbered 6, after V lost 5 bases and J lost 13 bases. This chain's CDR3 is CASSLGTSGRLQFF. CDR3 bases: TGTGCCAGCAGTCTCGGGACTAGCGGGAGGCTACAGTTCTTC.

This clonotype was found a few times. The rearrangement uses TRBV6-6 and TRBJ2-7; tentatively, D is TRBD1 or TRBD2 (5 bases each). Germline loops: CDR1 MNHNY, CDR2 SVGAGI (reference sequence). The CDR3 is 12 residues long. Trimming cost V 11 bases and J 3 bases, with 14 bases left between them. CDR3 sequence: CASGHHLYEQYF. For the CDR3, the DNA is TGTGCCTCGGGGCACCATCTCTACGAGCAGTACTTC.

The chain joins TRBV7-2 to TRBJ2-1, with 9 bases aligning to TRBD2. The CDR3 is 11 amino acids. V gave up 4 bases and J gave up 12 bases; unmatched junction bases: 1. The germline V gene encodes CDR1 SGHTA and CDR2 FQGNSA. CDR3 in amino acids: CASSWGLAQFF. Written as DNA, the CDR3 is TGTGCCAGCAGCTGGGGACTAGCGCAGTTCTTC.

Ten or more counts support this clonotype. This chain joins TRBV30 and TRBJ2-5; 11 bases agree with TRBD2. The ends lost 0 bases at V and 4 bases at J; junction bases unmatched: 1. The CDR3 extends over 14 amino acids. CDR1 and CDR2 from the germline V gene are GTSNPN and SVGIG (reference sequence). DNA for the CDR3: TGTGCCTGGAGTGTAGGACTAGCGGGAGAGACCCAGTACTTC. Its translation is CAWSVGLAGETQYF.

This clonotype came up many times. This chain connects TRBV15 to TRBJ1-2; the D is unclear. CDR3 length equals 14 residues. CDR1 is LNHNV and CDR2 is YYDKDF in the germline V gene (reference sequence). Trimming left V 3 bases short and J 2 bases short, with 10 bases between. CDR3 sequence: CATSRRGINYGYTF. The CDR3 DNA is TGTGCCACCAGCAGGCGGGGAATAAACTATGGCTACACCTTC.

This clonotype occurred a few times. The CDR3 DNA reads TGTGCCAGCAGATCAGGGAGGGCCACTGAAGCTTTCTTT. It is translated as CASRSGRATEAFF. V is TRBV6-1 and J is TRBJ1-1, with a weak D call TRBD1 (5 bases). The length of the CDR3 is 13 residues. CDR1 is MNHNS, CDR2 SASEGT, per germline. The germline V and J ends were trimmed by 6 bases and 4 bases, with 12 bases remaining between them.

The chain carries TRBV5-8 and TRBJ2-1; no firm D call. Germline V gene lookup returns CDR1 SGHTS and CDR2 YDEGEE. The CDR3 has 12 residues. Deletions cut 2 bases from V and 7 bases from J, with 7 bases between. The CDR3 region is CASSFSENEQFF. The CDR3 DNA reads TGTGCCAGCAGCTTCTCGGAGAATGAGCAGTTCTTC. Looking up the rest from reference TRBV5-8 and TRBJ2-1 gives the full variable domain: EAGVTQSPTHLIKTRGQQATLRCSPISGHTSVYWYQQALGLGLQFLLWYDEGEERNRGNFPPRFSGRQFPNYSSELNVNALELEDSALYLCASSFSENEQFFGPGTRLTVL.